This TCR beta chain was sequenced for a study of blood T cell repertoires in COVID-19. This CDR3 is 14 amino acids long. The V gene end was trimmed by 3 bases and the J gene end by 4 bases; junction bases not matched to a gene: 9. CDR1 and CDR2 from the germline V gene are GTSNPN and SVGIG (reference sequence). Clones were read by immunoSEQ multiplex PCR, and TCRdb kept only the in-frame ones, dropping some. The sample carries about 240,000 clones, roughly four fifths recorded once. This TCR was sampled from a woman aged 55 to 70 with active or convalescent COVID-19. The chain is built from TRBV30 and TRBJ2-7; 7 bases match TRBD1. The specimen was peripheral blood. CDR3 in amino acids: CAWRPGGASYEQYF. The DNA of the CDR3 is TGTGCCTGGAGACCAGGGGGTGCTTCATACGAGCAGTACTTC.